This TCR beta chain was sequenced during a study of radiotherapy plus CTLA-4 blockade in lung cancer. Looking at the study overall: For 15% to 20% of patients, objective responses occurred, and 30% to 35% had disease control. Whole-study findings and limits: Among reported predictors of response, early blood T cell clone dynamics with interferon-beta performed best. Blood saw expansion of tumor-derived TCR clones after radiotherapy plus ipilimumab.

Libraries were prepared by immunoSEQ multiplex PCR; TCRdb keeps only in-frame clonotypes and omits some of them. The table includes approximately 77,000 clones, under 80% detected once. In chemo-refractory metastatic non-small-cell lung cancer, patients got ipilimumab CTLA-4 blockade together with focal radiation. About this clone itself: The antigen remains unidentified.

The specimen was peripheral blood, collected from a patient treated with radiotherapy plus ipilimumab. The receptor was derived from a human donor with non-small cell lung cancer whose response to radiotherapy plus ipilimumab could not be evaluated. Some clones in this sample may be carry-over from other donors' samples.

The chain's CDR3 is CASSSSNNRGRRTGELFF. CDR3 in DNA: TGTGCCAGCAGCTCATCCAATAACAGGGGGAGGCGGACCGGGGAGCTGTTTTTT. The V gene is TRBV7-6, the J gene TRBJ2-2, with 8 positions matching TRBD1. This CDR3 comprises 18 residues. The trim removed 4 bases at V and 5 bases at J, leaving 15 bases unmatched. Germline CDR1 and CDR2: SGHVS and FNYEAQ. Supplemented by reference TRBV7-6 and TRBJ2-2, the full variable domain reads GAGVSQSPRYKVTKRGQDVALRCDPISGHVSLYWYRQALGQGPEFLTYFNYEAQQDKSGLPNDRFSAERPEGSISTLTIQRTEQRDSAMYRCASSSSNNRGRRTGELFFGEGSRLTVL.